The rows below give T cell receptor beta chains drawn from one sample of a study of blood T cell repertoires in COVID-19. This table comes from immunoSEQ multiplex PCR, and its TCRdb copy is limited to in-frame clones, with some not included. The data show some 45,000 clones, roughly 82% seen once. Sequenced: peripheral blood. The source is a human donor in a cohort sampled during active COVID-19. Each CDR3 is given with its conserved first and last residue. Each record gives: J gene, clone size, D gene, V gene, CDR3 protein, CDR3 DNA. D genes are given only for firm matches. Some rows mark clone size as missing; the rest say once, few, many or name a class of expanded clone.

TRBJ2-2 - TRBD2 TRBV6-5 CASSFTGLAGGELFF TGTGCCAGCAGTTTTACAGGACTAGCGGGCGGGGAGCTGTTTTTT
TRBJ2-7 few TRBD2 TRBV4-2 CASSQVTSGAGEQYF TGTGCCAGCAGCCAAGTTACTAGCGGGGCCGGGGAGCAGTACTTC
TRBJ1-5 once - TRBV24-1 CATSGREDNQPQHF TGTGCCACCAGTGGGCGGGAGGACAATCAGCCCCAGCATTTT
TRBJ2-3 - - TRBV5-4 CASSFSVSTDTQYF TGTGCCAGCAGCTTTAGCGTCTCCACAGATACGCAGTATTTT
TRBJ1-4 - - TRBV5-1 CASSLGFREANEKLFF TGCGCCAGCAGCTTGGGATTCAGGGAGGCTAATGAAAAACTGTTTTTT
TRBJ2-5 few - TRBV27 CASSLQGAETQYF TGTGCCAGCAGCCTACAGGGAGCGGAGACCCAGTACTTC
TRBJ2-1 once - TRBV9 CASSPRGTSILVASYNEQFF TGTGCCAGCAGCCCAAGGGGAACAAGTATTTTGGTCGCCTCCTACAATGAGCAGTTCTTC
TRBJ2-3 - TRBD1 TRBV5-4 CASSRDRGRAPDTQYF TGTGCCAGCAGCCGCGACAGGGGGCGCGCGCCAGATACGCAGTATTTT
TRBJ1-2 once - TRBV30 CAWSVLNYGYTF TGTGCCTGGAGTGTACTGAACTATGGCTACACCTTC
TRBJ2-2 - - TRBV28 CASSLGDFFPGELFF TGTGCCAGCAGCCTGGGGGACTTTTTTCCCGGGGAGCTGTTTTTT
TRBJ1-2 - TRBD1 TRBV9 CASSLGTGGDYGYTF TGTGCCAGCAGCCTAGGGACAGGGGGCGACTATGGCTACACCTTC
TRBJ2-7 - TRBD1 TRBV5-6 CASSFGQGRYEQYF TGTGCCAGCAGCTTCGGACAGGGGAGGTACGAGCAGTACTTC
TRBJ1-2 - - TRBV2 CASSDQGNYGYTF TGTGCCAGCAGTGATCAGGGAAACTATGGCTACACCTTC
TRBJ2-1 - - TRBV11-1 CASSPRAVQGEQFF TGTGCCAGCAGCCCCCGCGCCGTCCAGGGTGAGCAGTTCTTC
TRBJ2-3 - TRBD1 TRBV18 CASSVRDRVIDTQYF TGTGCCAGCTCAGTCCGGGACAGGGTCATAGATACGCAGTATTTT
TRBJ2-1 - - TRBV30 CAWSVPPGSYNEQFF TGTGCCTGGAGTGTACCGCCGGGCTCCTACAATGAGCAGTTCTTC
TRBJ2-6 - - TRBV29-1 CSVTTGSGANVLTF TGCAGCGTTACCACCGGCTCTGGGGCCAACGTCCTGACTTTC